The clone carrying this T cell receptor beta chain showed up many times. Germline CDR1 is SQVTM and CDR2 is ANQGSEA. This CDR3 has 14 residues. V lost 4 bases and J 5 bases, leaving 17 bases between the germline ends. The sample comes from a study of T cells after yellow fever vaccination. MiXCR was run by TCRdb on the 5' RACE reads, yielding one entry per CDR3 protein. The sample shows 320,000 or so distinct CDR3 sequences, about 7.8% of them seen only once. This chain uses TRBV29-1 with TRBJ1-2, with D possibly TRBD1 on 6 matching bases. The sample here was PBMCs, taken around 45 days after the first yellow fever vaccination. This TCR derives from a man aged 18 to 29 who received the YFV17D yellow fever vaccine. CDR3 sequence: CSVVGQGMGYGYTF. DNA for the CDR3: TGCAGCGTTGTTGGCCAGGGGATGGGGTATGGCTACACCTTC.